This entry describes one T cell receptor beta chain. This entry belongs to a study of technical replicates of blood from a few donors. CDR1 is SGHRS and CDR2 is YFSETQ in the germline V gene. This CDR3 is built from 16 residues. Trimming took off 0 bases at V and 1 base at J, with 12 bases between the two ends. The data were produced by immunoSEQ multiplex PCR, yet TCRdb's version contains in-frame clones alone and is incomplete. The data hold fewer than 90,000 clones, with approximately 94% observed a single time. Sequencing was done on a sample of T cells isolated from PBMCs. The chain is built from TRBV5-1 and TRBJ2-3, with D possibly matching TRBD2 (5 bases). This TCR came from a human donor in good health. CDR3 coding DNA: TGCGCCAGCAGCTTGGGTGCGGGCTCCGGCACAGATACGCAGTATTTT. It specifies CASSLGAGSGTDTQYF.